This TCR beta chain was profiled in a study of T cells in Graves' hyperthyroidism and ophthalmopathy (dated by TCRdb to the late 2010s). Study-level background: Peripheral blood samples were taken at the time of initial diagnosis, prior to any treatment. According to the paper, TCR Vbeta CDR3 sequencing was carried out on approximately 140 peripheral blood samples, which came from some 41 ophthalmopathy, 75 or so hyperthyroidism and approximately 17 progressor patients. Prospective prediction of ophthalmopathy was tested in an independent validation cohort consisting of some 19 hyperthyroidism patients and around 16 patients who later progressed to ophthalmopathy. Once sampling was done, hyperthyroidism patients were given methimazole at a starting dose of 30 mg daily, whereas ophthalmopathy patients were given high-dose intravenous methylprednisolone. The approximately 98 discovery patients were randomly divided into training and test sets at a 7:3 ratio. The study also compared thyroid tissue and blood T-cell repertoires from several Graves' hyperthyroidism patients. To identify distinguishing TCR V-J signatures, a discovery cohort of 100 patients was used, comprising 43 with Graves' ophthalmopathy and around 60 with stable Graves' hyperthyroidism.

This clonotype was seen ten or more times. Its target antigen remains unknown. Base-call qualities are not available, and no considerably larger clone is one nucleotide away. TCR beta CDR3 regions were amplified from RNA transcripts. A first-round RT-PCR of the TCR CDR3 used the HTBI primer set with the Qiagen OneStep RT-PCR kit. Libraries were constructed in a second round of multiplex PCR, after which size selection and purification were performed. Paired-end sequencing of the libraries was performed with 100 bp reads on an Illumina HiSeq2000. In the original analysis: Raw data were processed with SOAPnuke, discarding reads with adapters, uncalled bases, mean Phred below 15, or no exact constant-primer or identifier match. COPE v1.2.5 was used to merge the high-quality paired reads, and each unique nucleotide sequence was defined as a clonotype. MiTCR v1.1 was used to align clonotypes to the IMGT TRBV, TRBD and TRBJ reference segments. Only V-J combinations with frequency above 0.0001, covering 99% to 99.2% of repertoires, were analysed. A TCS score was defined as the ratio between F50 (clonal expansion) and ExV (chaos), using BLOSUM62-based TCRdist between CDR3 peptides within each V-J. Welch's t-statistics and random forest reduced fewer than 550 V-J features to 10 to 15, which were used in a naive Bayes classifier (R e1071). TCRdb reprocessing: public reads trimmed at Q25 with fastp, clones called with MiXCR, in-frame beta chains kept. Rows with a matching CDR3 protein are joined into one entry that keeps the most common DNA and genes. TCRdb's processing, not the authors', yielded these V and J calls. This sample is represented by 350,000 or so distinct CDR3 sequences; around a sixth of them were singletons. Of the sample, roughly a sixth falls within the top ten clones.

Study-wide conclusions, independent of this receptor: Sample size was not statistically predetermined, and blinding of investigators to group allocation was not performed. Most expanded thyroid clonotypes (frequency above 0.001) were also detected in blood, a finding suggesting that blood repertoires may reflect thyroid immune responses. In validation, the model predicted progression to ophthalmopathy a median of about 6 months before onset, with about 67% sensitivity and roughly 79% specificity. A model built on a 13 V-J signature distinguished ophthalmopathy from stable hyperthyroidism, reaching 87.88% sensitivity and under 84% specificity in cross-validation and 80%/75% in testing.

Ophthalmopathy patients had moderately to severely active disease, with a Clinical Activity Score of 3 or more, a NOSPECS grade of 4 or more, and a disease duration of less than 3 months. Any patient with an uncontrolled infection, another autoimmune disease, pregnancy or lactation was excluded. Diagnoses were based on clinical symptoms, serum thyroxine and TRAb, thyroid ultrasound and orbital computed tomography. Ficoll-Paque density gradient centrifugation was used to isolate PBMCs from around 10 ml of fresh peripheral blood. Trizol reagent was used to extract total RNA, and RNA quality was then checked on an Agilent 2100 Bioanalyzer. Deletion took 0 bases off V and 2 bases off J, with a span of 8 bases between the germline ends. Counted from cysteine to phenylalanine, this CDR3 has 15 amino acids. Kept here is only the CDR3 DNA, which spans 45 bases and is read in frame from base 1. CDR1 and CDR2, looked up from the germline V gene, are SGHNT and YENEEA.

Sequencing was carried out using blood. This clonotype originated in a woman in her thirties or forties with Graves' ophthalmopathy. The chain joins TRBV11-3 to TRBJ1-3; TRBD1 is perhaps the D gene, given 5 matching bases. The DNA sequence reads TGTGCCAGCAGCTTAGACGGAGGGGCTGGAAACACCATATATTTT. This encodes CASSLDGGAGNTIYF. Reference TRBV11-3 and TRBJ1-3 genes cover what lies past the CDR3, so the full variable domain is EAGVVQSPRYKIIEKKQPVAFWCNPISGHNTLYWYLQNLGQGPELLIRYENEEAVDDSQLPKDRFSAERLKGVDSTLKIQPAELGDSAVYLCASSLDGGAGNTIYFGEGSWLTVV.